A single sample gave rise to the 18 T cell receptor beta chains below, sequenced in a study of T cells in Graves' hyperthyroidism and ophthalmopathy. TCR beta CDR3 regions were amplified from RNA. The study used the HTBI primer set for a first-round RT-PCR of the TCR CDR3. TCRdb reprocessed the multiplex PCR reads via MiXCR and lists one record per CDR3 protein. The sample records around 180,000 distinct CDR3 sequences, about a sixth being singletons. Input material: blood. These receptors originate from a woman aged 45-59 years with Graves' hyperthyroidism.

In its sample, this clonotype was seen many times. The chain is built from TRBV6-1 and TRBJ1-5, with 7 bases aligning to TRBD1. From germline, CDR1 is MNHNS and CDR2 SASEGT. V lost 10 bases to trimming and J lost 3 bases; unmatched junction nucleotides: 15. The CDR3 contains 16 residues. CDR3 loop: CAILPFIQGINQPQHF. DNA for the CDR3: TGTGCCATCTTACCTTTTATACAGGGGATCAATCAGCCCCAGCATTTT.

This clonotype occurred many times. The V gene is TRBV20-1, the J gene TRBJ1-4; D perhaps matches TRBD1 (6 bases). This CDR3 has 14 residues. V was shortened by 0 bases and J by 5 bases, with 10 bases between the two germline ends. Germline V gene lookup returns CDR1 DFQATT and CDR2 SNEGSKA (reference sequence). CDR3 DNA sequence: TGCAGTGCTAGAGAAACAGGGAAGAATGAAAAACTGTTTTTT. The encoded protein is CSARETGKNEKLFF.

This clonotype was detected many times. This chain links TRBV6-1 with TRBJ2-3, with D perhaps given as TRBD1 or TRBD2 (6 bases each). V lost 10 bases to trimming and J lost 1 base, with 18 bases between them. Looked up from germline, CDR1 is MNHNS and CDR2 is SASEGT. This CDR3 is built from 15 residues. The CDR3 here is CATWPGGAGTDTQYF. CDR3 sequence (DNA): TGTGCCACATGGCCCGGGGGCGCGGGCACAGATACGCAGTATTTT.

This clonotype came up many times. This chain links TRBV27 with TRBJ2-1; D not resolved. The ends were cut back, 3 bases at V and 0 bases at J, with 15 bases in the middle. The CDR3 is 17 amino acids. Germline V gene data show CDR1 as MNHEY and CDR2 as SMNVEV (reference sequence). DNA for the CDR3: TGTGCCAGCAGTTTTCGGTGGCCAGGTAACTCCTACAATGAGCAGTTCTTC. This encodes CASSFRWPGNSYNEQFF.

DNA of the CDR3: TGTGCCAGCAGCGTAGGGTCCGGGGGCACTGAAGCTTTCTTT. Translating it yields CASSVGSGGTEAFF. V gene TRBV9 combines with J gene TRBJ1-1; weak D call: TRBD1 (5 bases). The V end was cut by 0 bases, the J end by 4 bases, with 10 bases between. This CDR3 comprises 14 residues. Germline V gene sequence: CDR1 SGDLS, CDR2 YYNGEE.

The sample holds many counts of this clonotype. This rearrangement joins TRBV5-8 to TRBJ2-1, with a possible D match to TRBD1 (5 bases). Germline V CDR1 and CDR2: SGHTS, YDEGEE. The CDR3 has 11 residues. The V end lost 2 bases, the J end lost 13 bases, and 10 bases lay between the germline ends. In DNA, the CDR3 is TGTGCCAGCAGCTTACAGGTTCCCCAGTTCTTC. As protein: CASSLQVPQFF.

This clonotype was detected a few times. V gene TRBV5-1 combines with J gene TRBJ2-1; no reliable D call. The CDR3 consists of 12 residues. V lost 1 base to trimming and J lost 6 bases, with 5 bases between them. Germline CDR1 and CDR2: SGHRS and YFSETQ. Written as DNA, the CDR3 is TGCGCCAGCAGCTTGCCTGGCAATGAGCAGTTCTTC. As protein: CASSLPGNEQFF. Using reference TRBV5-1 and TRBJ2-1 for the parts outside the CDR3, the full variable domain is KAGVTQTPRYLIKTRGQQVTLSCSPISGHRSVSWYQQTPGQGLQFLFEYFSETQRNKGNFPGRFSGRQFSNSRSEMNVSTLELGDSALYLCASSLPGNEQFFGPGTRLTVL.

Many counts were recorded for this clonotype. The chain has TRBV9 and TRBJ2-3; 8 bases are a match to TRBD1. V shed 4 bases and J 1 base; nucleotides not matched to a gene: 8. Germline V gives CDR1 SGDLS, CDR2 YYNGEE. This CDR3 has 16 amino acids. The CDR3 loop is CASSPRTGSGTDTQYF. CDR3 nucleotide sequence: TGTGCCAGCAGCCCGCGGACAGGGTCGGGCACAGATACGCAGTATTTT.

This clonotype was counted only a few times. V gene TRBV9 combines with J gene TRBJ2-2; TRBD2 aligns across 8 bases. Per the germline V gene, CDR1 is SGDLS and CDR2 is YYNGEE. This CDR3 has 14 residues. The ends lost 6 bases at V and 6 bases at J; junction bases unmatched: 7. CDR3 bases: TGTGCCAGCAAGCGGGGGCTAAATTCCGGGGAGCTGTTTTTT. It yields the protein CASKRGLNSGELFF.

In its sample, this clonotype was seen many times. V usage is TRBV15 and J usage is TRBJ2-5; 8 bases agree with TRBD2. After removal of 1 base from V and 5 bases from J, the junction contained 9 bases not matched to a gene. Germline CDR1 reads LNHNV; CDR2 reads YYDKDF (reference sequence). The CDR3 loop spans 16 amino acids. CDR3 in amino acids: CATSRGPGGYRETQYF. The CDR3 nucleotides read TGTGCCACCAGCAGAGGCCCGGGAGGGTATAGGGAGACCCAGTACTTC.

There are many counts of this clonotype. V gene TRBV27 combines with J gene TRBJ2-7; D not resolved. This CDR3 is built from 15 residues. V was trimmed by 0 bases and J by 3 bases, leaving 12 bases between them. Looked up from germline, CDR1 is MNHEY and CDR2 is SMNVEV (reference sequence). CDR3 bases: TGTGCCAGCAGTTTATCACAACCGGACGGCTACGAGCAGTACTTC. Translation: CASSLSQPDGYEQYF.

The V gene is TRBV7-2, the J gene TRBJ2-2, with 8 bases matching TRBD2. Trimming cost V 5 bases and J 7 bases; bases outside gene matches: 12. Germline lookup yields CDR1 SGHTA and CDR2 FQGNSA. The CDR3 extends over 16 amino acids. The CDR3 region has the DNA TGTGCCAGCAGCCTAAGGCCGGGACTAGTTGGCGGGGAGCTGTTTTTT. Its protein is CASSLRPGLVGGELFF.

This clonotype has more than one count but fewer than ten. The chain is built from TRBV5-1 and TRBJ2-7; D not resolved. Trimming stripped 4 bases from V and 5 bases from J, with 13 bases between. The CDR3 has 13 amino acids. Germline CDR1 is SGHRS and CDR2 is YFSETQ. In nucleotides, the CDR3 is TGCGCCAGCAGCCCGGACCGGTGCAACGAGCAGTACTTC. Amino acid sequence: CASSPDRCNEQYF.

This clonotype was picked up many times. This CDR3 is CASSLGADQPQHF. For the CDR3, the DNA is TGTGCCAGCAGCTTAGGGGCCGATCAGCCCCAGCATTTT. The chain employs TRBV7-9 and TRBJ1-5; D uncertain. V was trimmed by 1 base and J by 5 bases, leaving 6 bases between them. The CDR3 is made up of 13 amino acids. CDR1 is SEHNR and CDR2 is FQNEAQ in the germline V gene (reference sequence).

This clonotype was counted many times. The chain couples TRBV5-1 to TRBJ2-7; 7 bases agree with TRBD1. Germline-derived CDR1 and CDR2 are SGHRS and YFSETQ. The CDR3 consists of 15 residues. The junction had 4 bases not matched to a gene; V was cut back by 1 base and J by 0 bases. DNA of the CDR3: TGCGCCAGCAGCTTGTTCAGGGGGAGCTCCTACGAGCAGTACTTC. Amino acid sequence: CASSLFRGSSYEQYF.

This clonotype was observed many times. The chain has TRBV25-1 and TRBJ1-2; no firm D call. This CDR3 spans 11 amino acids. V was trimmed by 8 bases and J by 10 bases, leaving 14 bases between them. The germline V gene has CDR1 MGHDK and CDR2 SYGVNS. In DNA, the CDR3 is TGTGCCAGCGGGTCGGCCCTACCCTACACCTTC. Translated: CASGSALPYTF.

V and J are TRBV2 and TRBJ1-1; D not resolved. V was shortened by 3 bases and J by 3 bases, with 8 bases between the two germline ends. The V gene's germline CDR1 is SNHLY and CDR2 FYNNEI. The CDR3 extends over 13 amino acids. CDR3 nucleotides: TGTGCCAGCAGTGATAGATGGGACACTGAAGCTTTCTTT. Translating gives CASSDRWDTEAFF. Variable domain in full (rest from reference TRBV2 and TRBJ1-1): EPEVTQTPSHQVTQMGQEVILRCVPISNHLYFYWYRQILGQKVEFLVSFYNNEISEKSEIFDDQFSVERPDGSNFTLKIRSTKLEDSAMYFCASSDRWDTEAFFGQGTRLTVV.

There are a few counts of this clonotype. The chain carries TRBV5-4 and TRBJ2-2, with TRBD2 matching over 9 bases. The germline CDR1 and CDR2 sequences are SGHNT and YYREEE (reference sequence). The CDR3 runs 17 residues. Unmatched junction bases numbered 10, after V lost 5 bases and J lost 2 bases. CDR3 DNA sequence: TGTGCCAGCAGAGTCTCGAGCGGGGGGACCAACACCGGGGAGCTGTTTTTT. It encodes CASRVSSGGTNTGELFF.